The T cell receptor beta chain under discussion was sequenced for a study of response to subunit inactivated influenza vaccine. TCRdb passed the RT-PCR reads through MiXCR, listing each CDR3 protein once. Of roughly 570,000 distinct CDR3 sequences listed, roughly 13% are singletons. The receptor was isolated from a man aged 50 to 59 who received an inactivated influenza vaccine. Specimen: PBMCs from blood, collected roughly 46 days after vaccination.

CDR3 sequence: CASSLRLFGDTQYF. The CDR3 bases are TGTGCCAGCAGTTTAAGACTTTTCGGAGATACGCAGTATTTT. This chain links TRBV12-3 or TRBV12-4 with TRBJ2-3; D is unresolved. The CDR3 is 14 amino acids. Trimming took off 2 bases at V and 5 bases at J, with 11 bases between the two ends.